A selection of T cell receptor beta chains follows, all from one sample in a study of OX40 agonist ivuxolimab in advanced cancers. Data came from immunoSEQ multiplex PCR; TCRdb stores just in-frame clones and leaves some out. The table includes under 95,000 clones, 75% to 90% detected once. The sample here was CD4+ or CD8+ T cells sorted from blood, taken in a trial of the OX40 agonist ivuxolimab. Receptors originate from an adult with an advanced solid tumor such as melanoma, head and neck, liver or kidney cancer. CDR3s include the opening cysteine and the closing phenylalanine or tryptophan. The D gene is left open where the match is weak. Part of the rows lack a size; the others show once, few, many or a class for expanded clones.

j_call	d_call	v_call	clone_size	cdr3_aa	cdr3_nt
TRBJ2-7	-	TRBV7-7	-	CASSLVLSLFEQYF	TGTGCTAGCAGCTTAGTTCTCAGCCTTTTCGAGCAGTACTTC
TRBJ1-2	-	TRBV6-5	-	CASSYRDGYGYTF	TGTGCCAGCAGTTACCGGGACGGCTATGGCTACACCTTC
TRBJ2-5	-	TRBV6-1	-	CASSELWGPRETQYF	TGTGCCAGCAGTGAACTATGGGGCCCACGGGAGACCCAGTACTTC
TRBJ2-7	-	TRBV11-3	-	CASSFQEGAGEQYF	TGTGCCAGCAGCTTCCAGGAAGGGGCCGGTGAGCAGTACTTC
TRBJ2-6	-	TRBV19	once	CACAPGRRANVLTF	TGTGCCTGCGCCCCAGGCCGTCGGGCCAACGTCCTGACTTTC
TRBJ2-3	TRBD2	TRBV5-1	-	CASSLDLAGESDTQYF	TGCGCCAGCAGCTTGGATTTAGCGGGAGAGTCAGATACGCAGTATTTT
TRBJ2-7	-	TRBV7-9	-	CASSLGQGLGEQYF	TGTGCCAGCAGCTTAGGGCAGGGGTTGGGCGAGCAGTACTTC
TRBJ2-7	-	TRBV5-1	-	CASSRSIRESAYEQYF	TGCGCCAGCAGCCGTTCGATCAGGGAGTCGGCCTACGAGCAGTACTTC
TRBJ2-6	-	TRBV6-5	few	CATLLELSGANVLTF	TGTGCCACCCTGTTGGAGCTCTCTGGGGCCAACGTCCTGACTTTC
TRBJ1-2	TRBD1	TRBV7-6	-	CASSLGGTGAYGYTF	TGTGCCAGCAGCTTGGGAGGCACAGGGGCCTATGGCTACACCTTC
TRBJ2-3	-	TRBV4-2	-	CASSRGAGDTQYF	TGTGCCAGCAGCCGGGGGGCCGGAGATACGCAGTATTTT
TRBJ2-7	TRBD1	TRBV29-1	-	CSVGQGMSEQYF	TGCAGCGTCGGACAGGGGATGAGCGAGCAGTACTTC
TRBJ2-7	-	TRBV11-2	-	CASSSRASGDEQYF	TGTGCCAGCAGCTCGCGGGCCTCTGGGGACGAGCAGTACTTC
TRBJ2-5	TRBD1	TRBV29-1	once	CSVEPGTGGARTQYF	TGCAGCGTTGAACCCGGGACAGGGGGCGCACGGACCCAGTACTTC
TRBJ1-2	TRBD1	TRBV5-6	-	CASSRGQGARYGYTF	TGTGCCAGCAGCCGGGGACAGGGGGCAAGGTATGGCTACACCTTC
TRBJ1-3	-	TRBV10-3	-	CAISESGQGNGNTIYF	TGTGCCATCAGTGAGTCCGGCCAGGGTAATGGAAACACCATATATTTT
TRBJ1-1	-	TRBV7-2	-	CASRGGMNTEAFF	TGTGCCAGCCGAGGGGGGATGAACACTGAAGCTTTCTTT
TRBJ2-7	-	TRBV6-5	-	CASRITGNFYEQYF	TGTGCCAGCAGAATTACAGGGAATTTCTACGAGCAGTACTTC
TRBJ1-5	-	TRBV18	-	CASSPSQNSNQPQHF	TGTGCCAGCTCACCATCCCAGAATAGCAATCAGCCCCAGCATTTT
TRBJ2-7	TRBD1	TRBV28	-	CASRQGQLLEQYF	TGTGCCAGCAGACAGGGACAGCTACTTGAGCAGTACTTC
TRBJ2-5	-	TRBV4-2	-	CASSQEFSGQETQYF	TGTGCCAGCAGCCAAGAGTTTAGCGGTCAAGAGACCCAGTACTTC
TRBJ1-1	-	TRBV7-2	-	CASSLIENTEAFF	TGTGCCAGCAGCTTAATAGAGAACACTGAAGCTTTCTTT
TRBJ2-1	TRBD2	TRBV5-6	-	CASSLTGSGGAYNEQFF	TGTGCCAGCAGCCTGACCGGGAGCGGGGGGGCGTACAATGAGCAGTTCTTC
TRBJ2-7	TRBD1	TRBV9	-	CASSVGQGEGSYEQYF	TGTGCCAGCAGCGTCGGGCAGGGGGAAGGAAGCTACGAGCAGTACTTC
TRBJ1-2	-	TRBV7-9	-	CASSTAGAYGYTF	TGTGCCAGCAGCACAGCCGGGGCCTATGGCTACACCTTC
TRBJ1-3	-	TRBV5-1	medium-sized	CASSLAGTGNTIYF	TGCGCCAGCAGCTTGGCAGGGACTGGAAACACCATATATTTT
TRBJ2-7	TRBD2	TRBV10-3	-	CAIRKGLAVYEQYF	TGTGCCATCAGGAAGGGACTAGCGGTTTACGAGCAGTACTTC
TRBJ2-7	-	TRBV7-2	-	CASSERRRAGSYEQYF	TGTGCCAGCAGCGAGAGAAGGCGCGCGGGGTCCTACGAGCAGTACTTC
TRBJ1-5	TRBD1	TRBV19	-	CASSTTGGVSNQPQHF	TGTGCCAGTAGTACCACAGGGGGTGTTAGCAATCAGCCCCAGCATTTT
TRBJ2-1	-	TRBV7-9	-	CASSQQGQFF	TGTGCCAGCAGCCAACAGGGGCAGTTCTTC
TRBJ2-7	TRBD2	TRBV11-3	-	CASSLLAGSHEQYF	TGTGCCAGCAGCTTGCTAGCGGGATCACACGAGCAGTACTTC
TRBJ1-2	-	TRBV5-1	-	CASSGDGWSGYTF	TGCGCCAGCAGCGGGGACGGTTGGAGCGGCTACACCTTC
TRBJ2-7	TRBD2	TRBV9	-	CASSARGAREDEQYF	TGTGCCAGCAGCGCTCGAGGGGCTCGGGAGGACGAGCAGTACTTC
TRBJ2-7	TRBD1	TRBV5-1	-	CASSRTWDSSYEQYF	TGCGCCAGCAGCCGGACTTGGGACAGTTCCTACGAGCAGTACTTC
TRBJ2-1	-	TRBV12-2	once	CASRLVNRTVGMKQFF	TGTGCAAGTCGCTTGGTAAACCGCACGGTAGGGATGAAGCAGTTCTTC
TRBJ2-5	-	TRBV9	-	CASSVGFGETQYF	TGTGCCAGCAGCGTAGGCTTCGGGGAGACCCAGTACTTC
TRBJ2-3	-	TRBV15	-	CATSRRLVGTDTQYF	TGTGCCACCAGCAGAAGACTAGTGGGCACAGATACGCAGTATTTT
TRBJ2-2	TRBD2	TRBV18	-	CASSLGTSGRTGELFF	TGTGCCAGCTCACTTGGAACTAGCGGGAGGACCGGGGAGCTGTTTTTT
TRBJ1-2	-	TRBV4-2	many	CASSQRRVGGYTF	TGTGCCAGCAGCCAACGCAGGGTGGGGGGCTACACCTTC
TRBJ2-5	TRBD1	TRBV7-9	-	CASSSKTRTGHQETQYF	TGTGCCAGCAGTTCCAAAACCCGGACAGGGCACCAAGAGACCCAGTACTTC
TRBJ1-5	TRBD1	TRBV15	-	CATSRNEGAGNQPQHF	TGTGCCACCAGCAGAAACGAGGGGGCAGGAAATCAGCCCCAGCATTTT
TRBJ1-1	TRBD1	TRBV7-8	-	CASSLSGTGGTEAFF	TGTGCCAGCAGCTTGTCCGGGACAGGGGGCACTGAAGCTTTCTTT
TRBJ1-4	TRBD1	TRBV6-5	once	CASRSGQGREKLFF	TGTGCCAGCAGATCGGGACAGGGACGTGAAAAACTGTTTTTT
TRBJ2-7	-	TRBV15	-	CATSRDRRTGLYEQYF	TGTGCCACCAGCAGAGATAGAAGGACAGGACTATACGAGCAGTACTTC
TRBJ2-5	-	TRBV5-1	-	CASSLRGAKDQETQYF	TGCGCCAGCAGCTTACGGGGGGCGAAGGACCAAGAGACCCAGTACTTC
TRBJ1-1	-	TRBV27	once	CASSLQGNTEAFF	TGTGCCAGCAGTTTACAGGGGAACACTGAAGCTTTCTTT
TRBJ2-7	TRBD1	TRBV30	-	CAWDRGNYEQYF	TGTGCCTGGGACAGGGGGAACTACGAGCAGTACTTC
TRBJ2-3	-	TRBV4-1	-	CASSQGEAGVDRDTQYF	TGCGCCAGCAGCCAAGGCGAGGCAGGCGTCGACCGAGATACGCAGTATTTT
TRBJ2-5	TRBD1	TRBV5-4	once	CASREDRGGTQYF	TGTGCCAGCAGAGAGGACAGGGGAGGGACCCAGTACTTC
TRBJ2-3	TRBD2	TRBV5-1	-	CASSLARGGEDTQYF	TGCGCCAGCAGCTTGGCCCGCGGGGGAGAAGATACGCAGTATTTT
TRBJ2-3	-	TRBV7-8	few	CASSSSGGHTDTQYF	TGTGCCAGCAGCTCTTCCGGGGGGCATACAGATACGCAGTATTTT
TRBJ2-7	-	TRBV7-9	once	CASGGQFYEQYF	TGTGCCAGCGGTGGACAGTTCTACGAGCAGTACTTC
TRBJ1-1	TRBD1	TRBV5-1	-	CASMVSTGVSEAFF	TGCGCCAGCATGGTTTCTACAGGGGTCTCTGAAGCTTTCTTT
TRBJ2-7	TRBD1	TRBV30	-	CAWDRGLYEQYF	TGTGCCTGGGACAGGGGACTCTACGAGCAGTACTTC
TRBJ2-4	TRBD1	TRBV5-1	-	CASSPGQGRDIQYF	TGCGCCAGCAGCCCGGGACAGGGAAGAGACATTCAGTACTTC
TRBJ1-1	TRBD1	TRBV28	once	CASSSPDRGQAFF	TGTGCCAGCAGTTCTCCGGACAGGGGGCAGGCTTTCTTT
TRBJ1-5	TRBD1	TRBV6-5	-	CASSRDRGLNQPQHF	TGTGCCAGCAGTCGGGACAGGGGGCTCAATCAGCCCCAGCATTTT
TRBJ2-7	-	TRBV28	-	CASSLAGREQYF	TGTGCCAGCAGTTTAGCTGGGCGCGAGCAGTACTTC
TRBJ1-2	-	TRBV18	-	CASSRGGQENYGYTF	TGTGCCAGCTCACGGGGCGGGCAGGAGAACTATGGCTACACCTTC
TRBJ1-1	-	TRBV7-2	-	CASSFRLETEAFF	TGTGCCAGCAGCTTCCGATTGGAGACTGAAGCTTTCTTT